A single sample gave rise to the 28 T cell receptor beta chains below, sequenced in a study of CD8 T cells in Susac syndrome. The RNA, 0.5 to 1 ug, was put through reverse transcription using random hexamers. One entry per CDR3 protein results from TCRdb running MiXCR on the immunoSEQ multiplex PCR reads. The data hold about 250,000 distinct CDR3 sequences, with around 93% observed a single time. The sample comprised CD4+ T cells from PBMCs. These TCRs come from a human donor with multiple sclerosis.

This clonotype was counted a single time. The rearrangement links TRBV10-3 to TRBJ1-4; D may be TRBD1 (6 bases). V was cut by 2 bases and J by 8 bases, with 12 bases left in between. The CDR3 sequence is 14 residues long. Germline V lookup: CDR1 ENHRY, CDR2 SYGVKD. The CDR3 coding sequence is TGTGCCATCAGTGAGACGGGGGCTGGAGAAAAACTGTTTTTT. Its translation: CAISETGAGEKLFF.

V is TRBV27 and J is TRBJ1-2, with a weak D call TRBD1 (6 bases). The V end was cut by 6 bases, the J end by 3 bases, with 14 bases between. This CDR3 region has 14 residues. From germline, CDR1 is MNHEY and CDR2 SMNVEV (reference sequence). The CDR3 DNA reads as TGTGCCAGCAGGTCCGTCACAGGGTACTATGGCTACACCTTC. Protein product: CASRSVTGYYGYTF.

The V gene is TRBV27, the J gene TRBJ2-3; 7 nucleotides align to TRBD2. The germline V gene encodes CDR1 MNHEY and CDR2 SMNVEV (reference sequence). V dropped 7 bases and J dropped 0; count of bases not matched to a gene: 7. The CDR3 has 15 amino acids. This CDR3 reads CASTLSGRSTDTQYF. CDR3 in DNA: TGTGCCAGCACCCTATCCGGGAGGAGCACAGATACGCAGTATTTT.

The chain links TRBV27 to TRBJ1-4; perhaps TRBD1 as D (5 bases). Trimming removed 8 bases at V and 6 bases at J, with 19 bases between. CDR3 length: 15 residues. CDR1 is MNHEY and CDR2 is SMNVEV in the germline V gene (reference sequence). CDR3 in DNA: TGTGCCAGCGGCTTGCCAGGGTCGGAAGATGAAAAACTGTTTTTT. Translating it yields CASGLPGSEDEKLFF.

The chain carries TRBV9 and TRBJ2-2; TRBD2 matches at 13 bases. Germline V gene lookup returns CDR1 SGDLS and CDR2 YYNGEE. This CDR3 spans 16 amino acids. Trimming at V came to 2 bases and at J to 4 bases, leaving 2 bases not matched to a gene. The CDR3 here is CASSVGLAGSTGELFF. Written as DNA, the CDR3 is TGTGCCAGCAGCGTGGGACTAGCGGGAAGCACCGGGGAGCTGTTTTTT.

The gene calls are TRBV4-2 and TRBJ2-3; D is perhaps TRBD2 (5 bases). CDR3 length equals 14 residues. Between the trimmed V and J ends, which lost 4 bases and 3 bases, there was a span of 11 bases. Germline V gives CDR1 LGHNA, CDR2 YNFKEQ. The CDR3 DNA reads TGTGCCAGCAGCCCTGGGAAGCGGACAGATACGCAGTATTTT. Protein sequence: CASSPGKRTDTQYF.

This chain uses TRBV9 with TRBJ2-4, with D perhaps matching TRBD1 or TRBD2 (5 bases each). The length of the CDR3 is 14 residues. Deletions cut 0 bases from V and 9 bases from J, with 13 bases between. In germline, CDR1 is SGDLS, CDR2 YYNGEE. The CDR3: CASSVAGLGGIQYF. CDR3 DNA: TGTGCCAGCAGCGTAGCAGGGCTCGGAGGCATTCAGTACTTC.

J is TRBJ2-4 and V is TRBV25-1, with D tentatively TRBD2 (6 bases). V lost 3 bases to trimming and J lost 6 bases, with 9 bases between them. The CDR3 contains 13 residues. Germline V gene sequence: CDR1 MGHDK, CDR2 SYGVNS. This CDR3 reads CASSDLTRNIQYF. The CDR3 coding sequence is TGTGCCAGCAGTGATCTGACTAGAAACATTCAGTACTTC.

The table lists this clonotype with a count of one. The chain has TRBV2 and TRBJ2-5; tentatively, D is TRBD1 (8 bases). The CDR3 covers 15 residues. Per germline, CDR1 SNHLY and CDR2 FYNNEI. The germline V and J ends were trimmed by 5 bases and 5 bases, with 18 bases remaining between them. CDR3 loop: CASSTGGGSQETQYF. In DNA, the CDR3 is TGTGCCAGCAGTACAGGGGGGGGAAGTCAGGAGACCCAGTACTTC.

The chain is built from TRBV7-9 and TRBJ2-7, with D perhaps matching TRBD1 or TRBD2 (6 bases each). With 3 bases removed from V and 0 bases from J, the gap between germline ends came to 9 bases. Germline V gene sequence: CDR1 SEHNR, CDR2 FQNEAQ (reference sequence). The CDR3 runs to 14 residues. The CDR3 nucleotides read TGTGCCAGCAGCTTCGGGGGCGGCTCCTACGAGCAGTACGTC. Protein product: CASSFGGGSYEQYV.

This clonotype was observed a single time. This chain connects TRBV10-3 to TRBJ2-2; the match to TRBD1 covers 8 bases. Germline lookup yields CDR1 ENHRY and CDR2 SYGVKD. CDR3 length equals 14 residues. V shed 7 bases, J shed 1 base, and the junction held 2 bases outside the gene matches. The CDR3 DNA reads as TGTGCCATCACTGGACAGGGGAACACCGGGGAGCTGTTTTTT. Its protein is CAITGQGNTGELFF.

The chain carries TRBV10-3 and TRBJ1-5; D gene uncertain. Trimming took 0 bases from V and 11 from J, leaving 17 bases between them. In germline, CDR1 is ENHRY, CDR2 SYGVKD. This CDR3 has 15 amino acids. The CDR3 region is CAISESPPKEGSQHF. The DNA of the CDR3 is TGTGCCATCAGTGAGTCGCCCCCCAAGGAAGGGTCCCAGCATTTT.

The chain has TRBV6-2 or TRBV6-3 and TRBJ2-1; the match to TRBD2 covers 14 bases. This CDR3 comprises 18 residues. The germline V gene has CDR1 MNHEY and CDR2 SVGEGT. Trimming cost V 4 bases and J 4 bases; bases outside gene matches: 9. CDR3 nucleotides: TGTGCCAGCAGTTCTTGGACTAGCGGGGGGCTAAATTACAATGAGCAGTTCTTC. Protein: CASSSWTSGGLNYNEQFF.

The chain has TRBV7-2 and TRBJ2-4, with a tentative D call TRBD2 (5 bases). The germline V gene has CDR1 SGHTA and CDR2 FQGNSA. The V end was cut by 0 bases, the J end by 1 base, with 16 bases between. The CDR3 is made up of 18 amino acids. CDR3 region: CASSLAYSRDSAKNIQYF. CDR3 bases: TGTGCCAGCAGCTTAGCTTACTCGAGGGATTCGGCCAAAAACATTCAGTACTTC.

The chain employs TRBV6-1 and TRBJ2-1; 7 nucleotides align to TRBD1. The CDR3 has 13 amino acids. The V segment lost 6 bases and the J segment 6 bases; nucleotides outside the gene matches: 5. CDR1 MNHNS and CDR2 SASEGT come from the germline V gene. DNA of the CDR3: TGTGCCAGCAGACGGACAGGAGGCAATGAGCAGTTCTTC. Protein sequence: CASRRTGGNEQFF.

DNA for the CDR3: TGTGCCAGTAGTCGACCCGGGGAGACTGAAGCTTTCTTT. Translation gives CASSRPGETEAFF. The genes are TRBV19 and TRBJ1-1; D uncertain. The CDR3 loop spans 13 amino acids. Germline V gene sequence: CDR1 LNHDA, CDR2 SQIVND (reference sequence). The V and J ends lost 5 bases and 5 bases respectively, with 12 bases between them.

This clonotype showed up just a few times. This sequence joins TRBV2 and TRBJ2-1; D call uncertain. Trimming cost V 4 bases and J 6 bases, with 16 bases left between them. The CDR3 contains 15 residues. The germline gives CDR1 SNHLY, CDR2 FYNNEI. The CDR3, as DNA: TGTGCCAGCAGTGTGATAGCCGGAGCCTCCAATGAGCAGTTCTTC. Translation: CASSVIAGASNEQFF.

The chain carries TRBV5-1 and TRBJ2-6, with D tentatively TRBD2 (5 bases). Trimming removed 4 bases from V and 2 bases from J, with 10 bases in between. The CDR3 covers 15 residues. Germline V gene sequence: CDR1 SGHRS, CDR2 YFSETQ. The CDR3: CASSPGSTGANVLTF. CDR3 sequence (DNA): TGCGCCAGCAGCCCGGGATCTACTGGGGCCAACGTCCTGACTTTC.

V gene TRBV5-1 combines with J gene TRBJ2-5; 7 nucleotides agree with TRBD2. The CDR3 is 13 amino acids. Unmatched junction bases numbered 6, after V lost 6 bases and J lost 4 bases. Germline loops: CDR1 SGHRS, CDR2 YFSETQ. This chain's CDR3 is CASMTWGGETQYF. The CDR3, as DNA: TGCGCCAGCATGACCTGGGGGGGAGAGACCCAGTACTTC.

The chain carries TRBV19 and TRBJ2-3, with a possible D match to TRBD2 (5 bases). V lost 5 bases and J lost 2, with 8 bases in between. CDR3 length equals 13 residues. Germline lookup yields CDR1 LNHDA and CDR2 SQIVND (reference sequence). The CDR3 spells CASSRGDTDTQYF. The CDR3 DNA is TGTGCCAGTAGTCGGGGTGACACAGATACGCAGTATTTT.

V gene TRBV6-5 combines with J gene TRBJ2-3; D is unresolved. V was shortened by 2 bases and J by 6 bases, with 18 bases between the two germline ends. This CDR3 is 16 amino acids long. The germline V gene encodes CDR1 MNHEY and CDR2 SVGAGI. The CDR3 region is CASSYGSSPGLDTQYF. The CDR3 coding sequence is TGTGCCAGCAGTTACGGGTCCTCCCCCGGTCTCGATACGCAGTATTTT.

The CDR3 sequence is CASSLRTGNNEQFF. DNA for the CDR3: TGCGCCAGCAGCTTGCGAACAGGAAATAATGAGCAGTTCTTC. The chain combines TRBV5-1 with TRBJ2-1; weak D call: TRBD1 (5 bases). The CDR3 consists of 14 residues. CDR1 is SGHRS and CDR2 is YFSETQ in the germline V gene. Trimming shortened V by 1 base and J by 7 bases, and 12 bases separated the two germline ends.

The CDR3 protein is CASSVQGIGEKLFF. The CDR3 coding sequence is TGTGCCAGCAGCGTACAGGGGATTGGTGAAAAACTGTTTTTT. V usage is TRBV2 and J usage is TRBJ1-4; TRBD1 agrees at 7 bases. CDR1 and CDR2 from the germline V gene are SNHLY and FYNNEI. V lost 6 bases, J lost 7 bases, and 8 bases stayed unmatched. The CDR3 length is 14 residues.

The chain joins TRBV12-3 or TRBV12-4 to TRBJ2-7; D possibly uses TRBD1 or TRBD2 (6 bases each). The CDR3 is 13 amino acids. Trimming pared 3 bases from V and 4 bases from J, leaving 10 bases between. The CDR3 DNA reads as TGTGCCAGCAGTTTTGGGGGGCGATACGAGCAGTACTTC. It specifies CASSFGGRYEQYF.

This chain uses TRBV30 with TRBJ1-4; D is undetermined. The CDR3 runs to 13 residues. V gave up 1 base and J gave up 8 bases, with 11 bases separating them. Germline values: CDR1 GTSNPN, CDR2 SVGIG (reference sequence). The CDR3 DNA reads TGTGCCTGGAGTGAAGACAATGGGGAAAAACTGTTTTTT. It specifies CAWSEDNGEKLFF.

This chain links TRBV29-1 with TRBJ1-2; 9 bases fit TRBD1. Germline lookup yields CDR1 SQVTM and CDR2 ANQGSEA. After removal of 7 bases from V and 4 bases from J, the junction contained 7 bases not matched to a gene. The CDR3 covers 13 residues. CDR3 nucleotides: TGCAGCGCTCTACCGGGACAGGGCTATGGCTACACCTTC. Translating it yields CSALPGQGYGYTF.

This sequence joins TRBV20-1 and TRBJ1-1, with D possibly matching TRBD1 (6 bases). The V and J ends lost 2 bases and 3 bases respectively, with 16 bases between them. CDR3 length: 15 amino acids. CDR1 DFQATT and CDR2 SNEGSKA come from the germline V gene (reference sequence). DNA for the CDR3: TGCAGTGCTAGACCCCAGAGACAGGTGCACACTGAAGCTTTCTTT. It codes for CSARPQRQVHTEAFF.

The chain carries TRBV5-1 and TRBJ1-1; D may be TRBD1 (6 bases). Trimming took off 2 bases at V and 4 bases at J, with 9 bases between the two ends. Germline V lookup: CDR1 SGHRS, CDR2 YFSETQ. The length of the CDR3 is 13 residues. In DNA, the CDR3 is TGCGCCAGCAGCTTTCGGGACACCACTGAAGCTTTCTTT. Protein product: CASSFRDTTEAFF.